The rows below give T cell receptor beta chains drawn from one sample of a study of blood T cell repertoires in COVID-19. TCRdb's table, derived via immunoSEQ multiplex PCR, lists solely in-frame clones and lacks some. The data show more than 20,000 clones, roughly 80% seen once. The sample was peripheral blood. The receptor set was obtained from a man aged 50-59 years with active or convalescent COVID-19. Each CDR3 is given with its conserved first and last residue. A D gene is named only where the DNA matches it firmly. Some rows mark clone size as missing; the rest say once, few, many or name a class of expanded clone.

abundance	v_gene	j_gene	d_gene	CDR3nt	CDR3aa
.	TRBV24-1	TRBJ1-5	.	TGTGCCACCAGTGAGGCGGGGCGCAATCAGCCCCAGCATTTT	CATSEAGRNQPQHF
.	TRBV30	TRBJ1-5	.	TGTGCCTGGGACACAGGGTTGGGCCAGCCCCAGCATTTT	CAWDTGLGQPQHF
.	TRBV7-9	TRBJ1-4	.	TGTGCCAGCAGCTTAGGCACCGGGACTGGGAGTGAAAAACTGTTTTTT	CASSLGTGTGSEKLFF
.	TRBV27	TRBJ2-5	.	TGTGCCAGCAGTTTAGTAGGGGGCCAAGAGACCCAGTACTTC	CASSLVGGQETQYF
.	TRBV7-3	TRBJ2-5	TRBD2	TGTGCCAGCAGCGCGATAGCGGGGGGCCAAGAGACCCAGTACTTC	CASSAIAGGQETQYF
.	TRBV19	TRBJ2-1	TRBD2	TGTGCCAGTAGCGGACTAGCGGGGCAGGATGAGCAGTTCTTC	CASSGLAGQDEQFF
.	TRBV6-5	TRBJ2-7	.	TGTGCCAGCAGTCCGAACAGGGTGGGCTTTTATTTC	CASSPNRVGFYF
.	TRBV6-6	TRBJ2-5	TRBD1	TGTGCCAGCAGAGGGACAGGGGGCGAGGAGACCCAGTACTTC	CASRGTGGEETQYF
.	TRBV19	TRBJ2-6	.	TGTGCCAGTAGTACAGGGGGGGCCAACGTCCTGACTTTC	CASSTGGANVLTF
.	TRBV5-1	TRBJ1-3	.	TGCGCCAGCAGCTTGGGTTTCGGGGGGAGCTCTGGAAACACCATATATTTT	CASSLGFGGSSGNTIYF
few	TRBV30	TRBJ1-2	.	TGTGCCTGGAGCCTGGGGGGGAACTCAGCTTATGGCTACACCTTC	CAWSLGGNSAYGYTF
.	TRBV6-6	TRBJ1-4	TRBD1	TGTGCCAGCAGGCAGGGGGCTTCTAATGAAAAACTGTTTTTT	CASRQGASNEKLFF
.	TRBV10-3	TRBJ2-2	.	TGTGCCATCTCTGCGCCCATGAACACCGGGGAGCTGTTTTTT	CAISAPMNTGELFF
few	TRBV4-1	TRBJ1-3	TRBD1	TGCGCCAGCAGCCCGACAGGGGTGGGAAACACCATATATTTT	CASSPTGVGNTIYF
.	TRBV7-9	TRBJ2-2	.	TGTGCCAGCAGCCCGACAGGTTTGGCCGGGGAGCTGTTTTTT	CASSPTGLAGELFF
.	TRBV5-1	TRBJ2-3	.	TGCGCCAGCAGCTCCTCGCGGGGTGGGGGTACGCAGTATTTT	CASSSSRGGGTQYF
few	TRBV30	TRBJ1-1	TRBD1	TGTGCCCGGGACGACAGGGAAACTGAAGCTTTCTTT	CARDDRETEAFF
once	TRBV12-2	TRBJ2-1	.	TGTGCAAGTCGCTGCTGGAGGCGTAACTCCTACAATGAGCAGTTCTTC	CASRCWRRNSYNEQFF
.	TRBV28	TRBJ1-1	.	TGTGCCAGCAGTGCCCCAGGAAACACTGAAGCTTTCTTT	CASSAPGNTEAFF
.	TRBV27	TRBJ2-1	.	TGTGCCAGCAGTAGAGCCAAAGGGCTATGGGAGATGGGCTACAATGAGCAGTTCTTC	CASSRAKGLWEMGYNEQFF
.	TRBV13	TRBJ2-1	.	TGTGCCAGCAGCTTTGGGCAGGGCGACCGGTTCTTC	CASSFGQGDRFF
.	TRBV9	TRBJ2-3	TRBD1	TGTGCCAGCAGCCGCTTGGACAGGGTGGTGTTGGATACGCAGTATTTT	CASSRLDRVVLDTQYF